The T cell receptor beta chain under discussion was sequenced for a study of blood T cell repertoires in COVID-19. The wider study: PBMCs, B-cell-depleted T cells, or T cells provided the cDNA or gDNA that made up the material.

Germline loops: CDR1 SGHVS, CDR2 FNYEAQ. The CDR3 loop spans 19 amino acids. V gave up 5 bases and J gave up 5 bases; unmatched junction bases: 15. In the study's own analysis: Quantification of nucleated cells was approximated via reference gene primer amplification. Generated by immunoSEQ multiplex PCR, the TCRdb table keeps only in-frame clones and is missing some. V and J calls and clone size are as listed in that table; D and trimming were resolved from the DNA. The sample records fewer than 200,000 clones, around nine tenths being singletons. Sequencing was done on a sample of peripheral blood. The sequence came from a man in his forties with active or convalescent COVID-19. This chain connects TRBV7-6 to TRBJ2-5; 15 nucleotides line up with TRBD2. The CDR3 DNA follows: TGTGCCAGCAGCGGAGTCACTCCGGGACTAGCGGGGGGTTTGGAGACCCAGTACTTC. It yields the protein CASSGVTPGLAGGLETQYF.